This T cell receptor (beta chain) was found in a study of identical twins. The study's findings and limits: Fewer insertions characterized abundant cord blood beta clonotypes, whereas memory repertoires showed none.

With 2 bases clipped from V and 4 bases from J, the junction kept 13 bases outside the gene matches. This CDR3 has 19 residues. CDR1 is SGHTA, CDR2 FQGNSA, per germline. MiXCR, applied by TCRdb to the 5' RACE reads, yields one record per CDR3 protein. The repertoire holds roughly 1,500,000 distinct CDR3 sequences, with less than 40% as singletons. Note on this clonotype: Antigen: not known.

The J gene is TRBJ2-7, the V gene TRBV7-2, with 14 bases that match TRBD2. The source is a newborn girl in good health. Material: cord blood. DNA for the CDR3: TGTGCCAGCAGCTTACGGGCTACCGGGACTAGCGGGAGTTTATACGAGCAGTACTTC. It encodes CASSLRATGTSGSLYEQYF. The complete variable domain, with remaining parts taken from reference TRBV7-2 and TRBJ2-7, reads GAGVSQSPSNKVTEKGKDVELRCDPISGHTALYWYRQSLGQGLEFLIYFQGNSAPDKSGLPSDRFSAERTGGSVSTLTIQRTQQEDSAVYLCASSLRATGTSGSLYEQYFGPGTRLTVT.